This T cell receptor beta chain was identified in a study of post-analysis software for immune sequencing data. The study, taken as a whole, reports: The study found TRBV5-6, TRBV5-1 and TRBV20-1 among five TRBV segments more frequent in patients than controls. Co-batched samples clustered tightly together by F measure.

This CDR3 comprises 14 residues. Trimming removed 2 bases from V and 4 bases from J, with 11 bases in between. The table lists this clonotype with a few counts. Antigen unknown. Prepared TCR beta cDNA libraries contained unique molecular identifiers. From the PCR reads, TCRdb called clonotypes with MiXCR, one entry per CDR3 protein. The table includes roughly 600,000 distinct CDR3 sequences, 44% detected once. This TCR was recovered from a girl aged 10 to 17 with multiple sclerosis. The chain combines TRBV12-3 or TRBV12-4 with TRBJ1-1; D is possibly TRBD1 (5 bases). Material: blood. CDR3 region: CASSLLQGGTEAFF. The CDR3 DNA sequence: TGTGCCAGCAGTTTACTCCAGGGAGGCACTGAAGCTTTCTTT.